The 10 T cell receptor beta chains below come from one sample, sequenced in a study of T cells in localized non-small cell lung cancer. Sequencing was performed with immunoSEQ multiplex PCR; in TCRdb, only in-frame clones are kept and a portion is missing. The sample shows a few thousand clones, 32% of them seen only once. Specimen: lung tumor tissue, collected before any cancer treatment. The receptor source for this set is a female donor aged 60 or older with stage II squamous cell lung carcinoma.

The table lists this clone with a few counts. The chain carries TRBV6-8 and TRBJ1-1, with TRBD1 matching over 10 bases. CDR1 and CDR2 (germline): MNHGY, SAAAGT. V was clipped by 6 bases and J by 5 bases; unmatched bases: 6. The CDR3 has 14 amino acids. The CDR3 coding sequence is TGTGCCAGCAGCCGGGACAGGGGTAGGACTGAAGCTTTCTTT. Translated, it gives CASSRDRGRTEAFF.

The genes are TRBV19 and TRBJ2-3, with TRBD1 matching over 9 bases. With 5 bases clipped from V and 1 base from J, the junction kept 4 bases outside the gene matches. The CDR3 runs 15 residues. CDR1 and CDR2 (germline): LNHDA, SQIVND (reference sequence). CDR3 DNA sequence: TGTGCCAGTAGTGCCGACAGGGGGGGCACAGATACGCAGTATTTT. Its protein is CASSADRGGTDTQYF.

The rearrangement links TRBV11-3 to TRBJ1-2, with 7 bases that match TRBD1. The CDR3 is 16 amino acids. The ends lost 1 base at V and 8 bases at J; junction bases unmatched: 13. Germline loops: CDR1 SGHNT, CDR2 YENEEA. The CDR3 region has the DNA TGTGCCAGCAGCTTAGGACAAGGTTCCCAGGGGGACGGCTACACCTTC. Encoded protein: CASSLGQGSQGDGYTF.

This clone has just a few counts. V gene TRBV6-8 combines with J gene TRBJ1-1; D gene unclear. The CDR3 extends over 14 amino acids. The germline gives CDR1 MNHGY, CDR2 SAAAGT. V was pared by 7 bases and J by 2 bases, with 14 bases between. CDR3 in amino acids: CASKDWDRNTEAFF. The DNA of the CDR3 is TGTGCCAGCAAGGATTGGGATCGTAACACTGAAGCTTTCTTT.

Only a few counts were recorded for this clone. V usage is TRBV28 and J usage is TRBJ1-1, with 10 nucleotides matching TRBD1. CDR3 length: 15 residues. Germline V gene lookup returns CDR1 MDHEN and CDR2 SYDVKM. V shed 5 bases and J 8 bases; nucleotides not matched to a gene: 11. The DNA for the CDR3 is TGTGCCAGCAGTCCCACCAGACAGGGGGCCCGAGAAGCTTTCTTT. It specifies CASSPTRQGAREAFF.

The V call is TRBV11-3, the J call TRBJ1-1, with D hard to call. The germline V gene encodes CDR1 SGHNT and CDR2 YENEEA. The V and J ends lost 8 bases and 0 bases respectively, with 13 bases between them. The CDR3 covers 14 residues. CDR3 region: CASSLEGLNTEAFF. In DNA, the CDR3 is TGTGCCAGCTCCTTGGAGGGCCTGAACACTGAAGCTTTCTTT.

The gene calls are TRBV5-1 and TRBJ2-6; D uncertain. Trimming took 6 bases from V and 0 from J, leaving 13 bases between them. The CDR3 is 16 residues long. Germline lookup yields CDR1 SGHRS and CDR2 YFSETQ. CDR3 protein: CASTPDWNSGANVLTF. The CDR3 nucleotides are TGCGCCAGCACCCCCGATTGGAACTCTGGGGCCAACGTCCTGACTTTC.

This clone appeared a few times. The V gene is TRBV30, the J gene TRBJ2-7; 9 bases line up with TRBD1. Germline CDR1 and CDR2: GTSNPN and SVGIG (reference sequence). The CDR3 is 14 residues long. After removal of 8 bases from V and 5 bases from J, the junction contained 13 bases not matched to a gene. CDR3 residues: CALRGQGRNHEQYF. The CDR3, as DNA: TGTGCCCTCCGCGGACAGGGGCGCAACCACGAGCAGTACTTC.

This clone ranks as medium-sized. The chain is built from TRBV18 and TRBJ2-5; D might be TRBD1 (5 bases). Germline V gives CDR1 KGHSH, CDR2 LQKENI. The CDR3 is 15 residues long. Trimming left V 2 bases short and J 5 bases short, with 15 bases between. The CDR3 region is CASSPGAGKWETQYF. The CDR3 DNA follows: TGTGCCAGCTCACCAGGGGCAGGGAAATGGGAGACCCAGTACTTC. The whole variable domain, filled in from reference TRBV18 and TRBJ2-5, reads NAGVMQNPRHLVRRRGQEARLRCSPMKGHSHVYWYRQLPEEGLKFMVYLQKENIIDESGMPKERFSAEFPKEGPSILRIQQVVRGDSAAYFCASSPGAGKWETQYFGPGTRLLVL.

This chain links TRBV9 with TRBJ2-6; TRBD1 matches 7 bases. V lost 5 bases and J lost 2; bases outside the gene matches: 4. Germline V lookup: CDR1 SGDLS, CDR2 YYNGEE. The CDR3 has 15 amino acids. CDR3 bases: TGTGCCAGCAGTCGACAGGGTGCTGGGGCCAACGTCCTGACTTTC. Translating gives CASSRQGAGANVLTF.